One and the same sample provided the 13 T cell receptor beta chains below, sequenced in a study of blood T cell repertoires in COVID-19. TCRdb keeps only in-frame clones here, not all; method: immunoSEQ multiplex PCR. The data hold 400,000 to 450,000 clones, with around 90% observed a single time. Sequencing was carried out using PBMCs or T cells enriched from blood (not recorded which). These receptors were collected from a man between 18 and 35 years old who had recovered from COVID-19.

The chain carries TRBV19 and TRBJ1-1; D is unclear. The CDR3 consists of 14 residues. CDR1 is LNHDA and CDR2 is SQIVND in the germline V gene (reference sequence). Between the trimmed V and J ends, which lost 3 bases and 0 bases, there was a span of 8 bases. CDR3 protein: CASSIWALNTEAFF. The CDR3 DNA follows: TGTGCCAGTAGTATCTGGGCCTTGAACACTGAAGCTTTCTTT.

J is TRBJ2-3 and V is TRBV30, with D perhaps TRBD1 (6 bases). The V and J ends lost 3 bases and 4 bases respectively, with 20 bases between them. Germline V gene sequence: CDR1 GTSNPN, CDR2 SVGIG (reference sequence). The CDR3 is 16 residues long. The CDR3 region has the DNA TGTGCCTGGAGGCGTGAAAGGGGGTCATGGTCAGATACGCAGTATTTT. As protein: CAWRRERGSWSDTQYF.

The chain recombines TRBV7-9 with TRBJ1-1, with D uncertain. Deletions cut 5 bases from V and 2 bases from J, with 9 bases between. The CDR3 contains 13 residues. Germline CDR1 is SEHNR and CDR2 is FQNEAQ (reference sequence). The CDR3 bases are TGTGCCAGCAGCCTCGCGGCCAACACTGAAGCTTTCTTT. Its protein is CASSLAANTEAFF.

The gene calls are TRBV3-1 (or the pseudogene TRBV3-2) and TRBJ2-3, with no clear D. The ends were cut back, 0 bases at V and 4 bases at J, with 5 bases in the middle. This CDR3 has 13 amino acids. Germline CDR1 LGHDT, CDR2 YNNKEL (reference sequence). This CDR3 reads CASSQDLADTQYF. In nucleotides, the CDR3 is TGTGCCAGCAGCCAAGACCTAGCAGATACGCAGTATTTT.

The rearrangement links TRBV9 to TRBJ2-3, with D maybe TRBD2 (6 bases). The CDR3 covers 15 residues. From germline, CDR1 is SGDLS and CDR2 YYNGEE. V lost 4 bases to trimming and J lost 6 bases, with 18 bases between them. Written as DNA, the CDR3 is TGTGCCAGCAGCCCTTACGGGACTTTCTCGGATACGCAGTATTTT. The encoded protein is CASSPYGTFSDTQYF.

J is TRBJ1-6 and V is TRBV6-6; 8 positions match TRBD1. The CDR3 length is 15 residues. V gave up 5 bases and J gave up 2 bases; unmatched junction bases: 2. The V gene's germline CDR1 is MNHNY and CDR2 SVGAGI (reference sequence). The CDR3 reads CASSDRGTYNSPLHF. CDR3 bases: TGTGCCAGCAGTGACAGGGGCACCTATAATTCACCCCTCCACTTT.

The genes are TRBV7-9 and TRBJ1-3; 7 positions match TRBD1. Germline CDR1 SEHNR, CDR2 FQNEAQ (reference sequence). This CDR3 region has 15 residues. Losses at the gene ends were 6 bases for V and 1 base for J; bases not matched to a gene: 6. This CDR3 is CASRRDRESGNTIYF. DNA for the CDR3: TGTGCCAGCAGGCGAGACAGGGAGTCTGGAAACACCATATATTTT.

This clone was seen a single time. The gene calls are TRBV5-5 and TRBJ1-2; D is undetermined. The CDR3 is 15 amino acids. Germline-derived CDR1 and CDR2 are SGHKS and YYEKEE (reference sequence). With 0 bases removed from V and 4 bases from J, the gap between germline ends came to 13 bases. CDR3 sequence reads: CASSLGPGEPYGYTF. The CDR3 DNA sequence: TGTGCCAGCAGCTTGGGTCCCGGGGAACCCTATGGCTACACCTTC.

This rearrangement joins TRBV7-9 to TRBJ1-3, with TRBD1 matching over 7 bases. V gave up 6 bases and J gave up 3 bases; unmatched junction bases: 5. This CDR3 comprises 14 residues. CDR1 SEHNR and CDR2 FQNEAQ come from the germline V gene (reference sequence). CDR3 amino acids: CASRQGFGGNTIYF. The CDR3 DNA reads as TGTGCCAGCAGACAGGGGTTTGGTGGAAACACCATATATTTT.

The chain carries TRBV5-1 and TRBJ2-7, with 16 bases lining up with TRBD2. This CDR3 is 17 amino acids long. The J segment lost 4 bases and the V segment lost 1 base, leaving 5 bases of the junction unmatched. Germline CDR1 is SGHRS and CDR2 is YFSETQ. The CDR3 DNA is TGCGCCAGCAGCTTGTGGGGACTAGCGGGAGGGCCGTACGAGCAGTACTTC. It yields the protein CASSLWGLAGGPYEQYF.

This clone occurred a few times. V usage is TRBV3-1 (or the pseudogene TRBV3-2) and J usage is TRBJ1-4, with D maybe TRBD1 (6 bases). The CDR3 is 15 amino acids. The V gene lost 5 bases and the J gene lost 8 bases, with 18 bases spanning the gap. Germline values: CDR1 LGHDT, CDR2 YNNKEL (reference sequence). Written as DNA, the CDR3 is TGTGCCAGCAGCGAACTTTGGACAGATAACGAAAAACTGTTTTTT. Translating it yields CASSELWTDNEKLFF.

The chain combines TRBV5-1 with TRBJ1-4, with D possibly being TRBD1 (5 bases). This CDR3 spans 15 amino acids. Germline CDR1 is SGHRS and CDR2 is YFSETQ. V was clipped by 5 bases and J by 10 bases, with 21 bases between them. The CDR3 here is CASRSVAGPGGKLFF. The CDR3 DNA reads as TGCGCCAGCAGGTCGGTCGCGGGGCCTGGAGGAAAACTGTTTTTT. Drawing the rest from reference TRBV5-1 and TRBJ1-4, the complete variable domain is KAGVTQTPRYLIKTRGQQVTLSCSPISGHRSVSWYQQTPGQGLQFLFEYFSETQRNKGNFPGRFSGRQFSNSRSEMNVSTLELGDSALYLCASRSVAGPGGKLFFGSGTQLSVL.

Points on this clone: In the same sample, other DNA sequences code for this CDR3. This chain connects TRBV12-3 or TRBV12-4 to TRBJ1-1; D gene ambiguous. This CDR3 is built from 12 residues. V was cut by 2 bases and J by 5 bases, with 6 bases left in between. In nucleotides, the CDR3 is TGTGCCAGCAGTTTACTTCTGACTGAAGCTTTCTTT. It yields the protein CASSLLLTEAFF.